This T cell receptor beta chain came from a study of T cell responses to AZD1222 COVID-19 vaccine. V lost 8 bases and J 1 base, leaving 12 bases between the germline ends. The germline gives CDR1 SQVTM, CDR2 ANQGSEA. The CDR3 sequence is 12 residues long. Sequencing was performed with immunoSEQ multiplex PCR; in TCRdb, only in-frame clones are kept and a portion is missing. The data hold 95,000 to 120,000 clones, with approximately 90% observed a single time. The clonotype comes from an adult who received the AZD1222 COVID-19 vaccine. Sequencing used peripheral blood, obtained 28 days after the second AZD1222 dose. The rearrangement joins TRBV29-1 to TRBJ2-7; D uncertain. The CDR3 nucleotides are TGCAGCCTCAGGACGGAATCCTACGAGCAGTACTTC. It yields the protein CSLRTESYEQYF.